This TCR beta chain was obtained from a study of blood T cell repertoires in COVID-19 (TCRdb year 2020). For the wider study: The collaborator samples originated in the United States, Italy and Spain and spanned the acute and convalescent phases of COVID-19. The prospective study material was composed of cDNA or gDNA derived from T cells, B-cell-depleted T cells, or PBMCs. The dataset comprised deeply sampled blood TCRbeta repertoires from subjects exposed to, actively infected with, or recovered from COVID-19. The repertoires were released in a freely available public database meant as a resource for research on the immune response to SARS-CoV-2. Samples were obtained from the ongoing ImmuneRACE study (first 160 participants) and from some 1,200 subjects provided by 6 global collaborators. The sample metadata nearly always contained a de-identified subject ID, COVID-19 status, age in years and sex. Where available, HLA class I and class II types were taken from metadata supplied by the sample provider and were not determined by assay-based typing.

Each collaborating institution followed its own protocols to collect whole blood in K2EDTA tubes. For TCRbeta analysis, collaborator samples were shipped as frozen whole blood, as isolated PBMCs, or as DNA extracted from either sample type. Remarks on this clone: No antigen is known for it. No base qualities exist here, and no much larger clone lies one base off it.

TCRbeta CDR3 regions were amplified from genomic DNA by means of the immunoSEQ Assay, a bias-controlled multiplex PCR. Regarding the original processing steps: Nucleated cell counts per sample were estimated from amplification of reference gene primers within the assay. Sequence reads were collapsed and filtered to measure the absolute abundance of every unique TCRbeta CDR3 rearrangement. Productive Simpson clonality was computed per sample as the square root of Simpson's diversity index over productive rearrangements. TCRdb holds this immuneACCESS table with in-frame rearrangements only. Some clones are missing; in checked studies, unresolved V genes explain under half, and the rest has no known cause. That table gives V, J and clone size, and the DNA gave D and trimming. A total of about 300,000 clones appear in this sample, about 84% of them only once. The ten biggest clones cover roughly 1.6% of the sample.

What the work shows at the level of the full study, not this receptor alone: Clinical and demographic metadata were provided uncurated, with the amount varying by source and participant.

This TCR came from a woman between 45 and 60 years old with acute or convalescent COVID-19. The source material was peripheral blood.

CDR3 sequence: CATSDLAGAHPDTQYF. The DNA sequence reads TGTGCCACCAGTGATTTAGCGGGGGCGCACCCAGATACGCAGTATTTT. The receptor chain draws on TRBV24-1 and TRBJ2-3; 8 central bases correspond to TRBD2. The germline V gene specifies KGHDR as CDR1 and SFDVKD as CDR2. Including the terminal cysteine and phenylalanine, the CDR3 comprises 16 residues. Only CDR3 DNA is held: 48 bases, read in frame from base 1. Germline trimming amounts to 1 base on V and 4 bases on J, with 6 as the count of junction bases outside the gene matches.